This TCR beta chain was found in a study of shared clonotypes between healthy human individuals. Study-level results: Clonotype sharing among donors, it was expected, would be affected by sequencing depth. Non-shared clonotypes showed lower generation probabilities than clonotypes common to all four donors.

About this clone: Its antigen is as yet unknown.

Researchers ran the assay at a deep level. Only in-frame clones appear in the TCRdb table, and some are missing; sequencing was by immunoSEQ multiplex PCR. The table lists 2 million to 2.5 million clones, approximately 95% of them singletons. The CDR3 totals 16 residues. The junction had 8 bases not matched to a gene; V was cut back by 1 base and J by 5 bases. Germline CDR1 is KGHSH and CDR2 is LQKENI. Nashville, Tennessee was home to all donors, each a Caucasian adult. The gene calls are TRBV18 and TRBJ2-1, with 7 bases identical to TRBD2. Sequenced input: naive CD4+ T cells from PBMCs. The subset is: CD45RA+ positively selected. This sequence was found in a man aged 18 to 29 in good health. Some clones in this sample may be carry-over from other donors' samples. The DNA of the CDR3 is TGTGCCAGCTCACCACGGTTTAGGCTAGCGGACAATGAGCAGTTCTTC. It is translated as CASSPRFRLADNEQFF.